This TCR beta chain was documented in a study of T-cell memory formation after mild COVID-19. Study as a whole: The study found TCR clusters largely donor specific.

Study-level findings and limits: Contracting CD4+ clones were located mainly in CM and EM, and CD8+ clones in EMRA. Cross-reactive memory apparently joined, as some responding clones appeared in pre-infection memory.

TCR alpha and TCR beta cDNA libraries with sample barcodes and UMIs came from 5'RACE using constant-segment primers. Each CDR3 protein gets one entry after TCRdb re-called the 5' RACE reads with MiXCR. The sample lists roughly 300,000 distinct CDR3 sequences; roughly 15% were seen once. The CDR3 totals 13 residues. Germline CDR1 reads LGHNA; CDR2 reads YSLEER. The V end was cut by 3 bases, the J end by 1 base, with 3 bases between. For this clonotype: Its antigen remains unidentified.

Sequenced input: PBMCs or a T cell subset sorted from them (not recorded which). The source is a man aged 18 to 29 who had mild COVID-19 (a few samples of this study predate the infection). Cell type and time point are not known. The chain employs TRBV4-3 and TRBJ2-2, with unresolved D. CDR3 residues: CASSHRNTGELFF. The CDR3 bases are TGCGCCAGCAGCCATAGGAACACCGGGGAGCTGTTTTTT.